This is a list of T cell receptor beta chains from one sample in a study of blood T cell repertoires in COVID-19. The assay was immunoSEQ multiplex PCR, and TCRdb's table has in-frame clones only and misses some. This repertoire shows fewer than 150,000 clones, 85% found once; its top ten account for 10% to 15%. The material sequenced was peripheral blood. The receptors stem from a human donor in a cohort sampled during active COVID-19. The CDR3 runs from the conserved cysteine through the conserved F or W. A D gene is named only where the DNA matches it firmly. The size field is filled for only some rows; it gives once, few, many or a size class.

d_call clone_size j_call v_call cdr3_aa cdr3_nt
NA NA TRBJ1-5 TRBV6-5 CASSQTLHQPQHF TGTGCCAGCAGCCAGACACTCCATCAGCCCCAGCATTTT
NA NA TRBJ2-7 TRBV6-6 CASSRAAYEQYF TGTGCCAGCAGTCGTGCGGCCTACGAGCAGTACTTC
NA NA TRBJ1-2 TRBV20-1 CSARADYGYTF TGCAGTGCTAGAGCTGACTATGGCTACACCTTC
NA NA TRBJ1-2 TRBV6-5 CASKGGANYGYTF TGTGCCAGCAAAGGAGGGGCTAACTATGGCTACACCTTC
NA NA TRBJ2-4 TRBV24-1 CATSDPPGHFLAKNIQYF TGTGCCACCAGTGATCCTCCCGGACATTTTCTAGCCAAAAACATTCAGTACTTC
TRBD2 NA TRBJ2-3 TRBV6-2/TRBV6-3 CASSSLGAGSTDTQYF TGTGCCAGCAGCTCCCTGGGAGCGGGGAGCACAGATACGCAGTATTTT
NA NA TRBJ2-3 TRBV6-5 CASSSLGRDTQYF TGTGCCAGCAGTTCCCTGGGCCGAGATACGCAGTATTTT
NA NA TRBJ1-1 TRBV2 CASSGGGYTEAFF TGTGCCAGCAGTGGGGGGGGGTACACTGAAGCTTTCTTT
NA NA TRBJ1-4 TRBV6-6 CASSYSIREKLFF TGTGCCAGCAGTTACTCCATACGGGAAAAACTGTTTTTT
NA NA TRBJ1-6 TRBV14 CASSQDHRENSPLHF TGTGCCAGCAGCCAAGACCACAGAGAGAATTCACCCCTCCACTTT
NA many TRBJ1-1 TRBV5-1 CASGIGVNTEAFF TGCGCCAGCGGAATAGGGGTGAACACTGAAGCTTTCTTT
TRBD2 NA TRBJ2-5 TRBV19 CASSIALDGLAGKRETQYF TGTGCCAGTAGTATAGCGCTAGACGGACTAGCGGGGAAAAGAGAGACCCAGTACTTC
NA NA TRBJ1-1 TRBV27 CASSSLRGGQSDTEAFF TGTGCCAGCAGTTCCCTTAGGGGTGGGCAGTCGGACACTGAAGCTTTCTTT
NA NA TRBJ2-7 TRBV4-3 CASSRWQGSYEQYF TGCGCCAGCAGCCGTTGGCAGGGCTCCTACGAGCAGTACTTC
TRBD1 NA TRBJ2-5 TRBV10-3 CAIGERQGIGETQYF TGTGCCATCGGGGAAAGACAGGGAATTGGAGAGACCCAGTACTTC
TRBD2 NA TRBJ2-1 TRBV6-4 CASSSTSGGSDEQFF TGTGCCAGCAGCTCCACTAGCGGGGGGTCCGATGAGCAGTTCTTC
TRBD2 NA TRBJ2-1 TRBV7-2 CASSLGGGPYNEQFF TGTGCCAGCAGCTTAGGCGGGGGGCCGTACAATGAGCAGTTCTTC
TRBD2 NA TRBJ2-7 TRBV30 CAWSFSGGISSYEQYF TGTGCCTGGAGTTTCTCGGGGGGGATCAGCTCCTACGAGCAGTACTTC
TRBD1 NA TRBJ1-5 TRBV11-2 CASSLGATGRQPQHF TGTGCCAGCAGCTTGGGGGCGACAGGGAGGCAGCCCCAGCATTTT
NA NA TRBJ1-6 TRBV6-1 CASSERGRFSSYNSPLHF TGTGCCAGCAGTGAAAGGGGCAGATTTAGCTCCTATAATTCACCCCTCCACTTT
TRBD1 NA TRBJ2-2 TRBV5-1 CASSLRTGGTGELFF TGCGCCAGCAGCCTTCGGACAGGGGGCACCGGGGAGCTGTTTTTT
TRBD1 NA TRBJ1-6 TRBV4-1 CASSQDRQGGPTGYNSPLHF TGCGCCAGCAGCCAAGATCGTCAAGGGGGCCCGACAGGTTATAATTCACCCCTCCACTTT
NA NA TRBJ2-3 TRBV11-3 CASSLGVKNTDTQYF TGTGCCAGCAGCTTAGGAGTCAAAAACACAGATACGCAGTATTTT
NA NA TRBJ1-2 TRBV5-5 CASSSNLGGYGYTF TGTGCCAGCAGCTCCAATTTGGGGGGCTATGGCTACACCTTC
NA NA TRBJ2-7 TRBV4-1 CASSQVARVSYEQYF TGCGCCAGCAGCCAAGTGGCCAGGGTGAGCTACGAGCAGTACTTC
NA NA TRBJ1-6 TRBV9 CASSGQDGSYNSPLHF TGTGCCAGCAGCGGACAGGACGGCTCCTATAATTCACCCCTCCACTTT
NA NA TRBJ1-5 TRBV7-9 CASSFQGGGNQPQHF TGTGCCAGCAGCTTCCAGGGTGGCGGCAATCAGCCCCAGCATTTT
NA once TRBJ1-1 TRBV11-2 CASGEVEAFF TGTGCCAGCGGTGAGGTTGAAGCTTTCTTT
NA NA TRBJ2-1 TRBV6-2/TRBV6-3 CASSYSSGAYNEQFF TGTGCCAGCAGTTACTCGTCAGGTGCCTACAATGAGCAGTTCTTC
TRBD2 NA TRBJ2-7 TRBV7-9 CASSLRGDSYEQYF TGTGCCAGCAGCTTACGGGGGGACTCCTACGAGCAGTACTTC
TRBD2 NA TRBJ2-7 TRBV7-2 CASSSPGLAGGREYF TGTGCCAGCAGCTCTCCGGGACTCGCGGGGGGGCGGGAGTACTTC
NA NA TRBJ1-6 TRBV6-5 CASSYSGGDSPLHF TGTGCCAGCAGTTACTCAGGGGGAGATTCACCCCTCCACTTT
NA NA TRBJ1-1 TRBV5-1 CASSPGQGAFF TGCGCCAGCAGCCCAGGGCAAGGGGCTTTCTTT
NA NA TRBJ1-1 TRBV18 CASSPNSLNTEAFF TGTGCCAGCTCACCAAACAGCTTGAACACTGAAGCTTTCTTT
TRBD1 once TRBJ1-5 TRBV6-6 CASSRTGVSQPQHF TGTGCCAGCAGCCGGACAGGGGTTAGTCAGCCCCAGCATTTT
NA few TRBJ2-7 TRBV9 CASSLYPAYEQYF TGTGCCAGCAGCCTGTATCCCGCCTACGAGCAGTACTTC
NA NA TRBJ2-7 TRBV13 CASSYYYEQYF TGTGCCAGCAGCTATTACTACGAGCAGTACTTC
TRBD2 NA TRBJ2-2 TRBV27 CASRRVRDYNTGELFF TGTGCCAGCAGGAGGGTTAGGGACTACAACACCGGGGAGCTGTTTTTT
TRBD2 NA TRBJ2-1 TRBV7-6 CASSLGSGGDNEQFF TGTGCCAGCAGCTTAGGTAGCGGGGGGGACAATGAGCAGTTCTTC
TRBD1 NA TRBJ1-2 TRBV19 CASSILGGQGLRDGYTF TGTGCCAGTAGTATCCTAGGGGGACAGGGATTACGCGACGGCTACACCTTC
TRBD1 NA TRBJ2-7 TRBV6-5 CASSNPTGYEQYF TGTGCCAGCAGTAACCCGACAGGGTACGAGCAGTACTTC
NA few TRBJ2-1 TRBV6-6 CASRVIEGSYNEQFF TGTGCCAGCAGGGTCATCGAGGGCTCCTACAATGAGCAGTTCTTC
NA NA TRBJ1-1 TRBV11-1 CASSLGQNTEAFF TGTGCCAGCAGCTTGGGACAGAACACTGAAGCTTTCTTT
NA once TRBJ2-4 TRBV6-5 CASSLAGPAKNIQYF TGTGCCAGCAGTTTGGCAGGCCCAGCCAAAAACATTCAGTACTTC